A selection of T cell receptor beta chains follows, all from one sample in a study of CD8 T cells in ankylosing spondylitis. MiXCR, applied by TCRdb to the 5' RACE reads, yields one record per CDR3 protein. The sample holds about 39,000 distinct CDR3 sequences, about 9.4% seen once. Material for sequencing was blood, either unsorted or a sorted T cell fraction (not recorded which). These TCRs come from a male donor with ankylosing spondylitis or in good health (not recorded which). CDR3s include the opening cysteine and the closing phenylalanine or tryptophan. The order of the fields is V gene, J gene, D gene, clone size, CDR3 protein, CDR3 DNA. A D gene is named only where the DNA matches it firmly. The size field is filled for only some rows; it gives once, few, many or a size class.

v_call: TRBV12-3/TRBV12-4
j_call: TRBJ2-7
d_call: .
clone_size: many
cdr3_aa: CASSPGGHEQYF
cdr3_nt: TGTGCCAGCAGCCCCGGGGGGCACGAGCAGTACTTC

v_call: TRBV18
j_call: TRBJ2-4
d_call: .
clone_size: .
cdr3_aa: CASSPNTRNIQYF
cdr3_nt: TGTGCCAGCTCACCCAATACAAGAAACATTCAGTACTTC

v_call: TRBV7-2
j_call: TRBJ2-3
d_call: .
clone_size: many
cdr3_aa: CASSYTGRDTQYF
cdr3_nt: TGTGCCAGCAGCTATACAGGGAGAGATACGCAGTATTTT

v_call: TRBV2
j_call: TRBJ1-5
d_call: .
clone_size: many
cdr3_aa: CASSPWRDQPQHF
cdr3_nt: TGTGCCAGCAGCCCCTGGAGAGATCAGCCCCAGCATTTT

v_call: TRBV5-1
j_call: TRBJ1-4
d_call: TRBD1
clone_size: many
cdr3_aa: CASSKLDRSEKLFF
cdr3_nt: TGCGCCAGCAGCAAACTGGACAGGAGTGAAAAACTGTTTTTT

v_call: TRBV21-1
j_call: TRBJ2-1
d_call: .
clone_size: many
cdr3_aa: CASTQGNSGSYNEQFF
cdr3_nt: TGTGCCAGCACCCAAGGGAATAGCGGCTCCTACAATGAGCAGTTCTTC

v_call: TRBV2
j_call: TRBJ2-7
d_call: .
clone_size: many
cdr3_aa: CASTTPGDTSYEQYF
cdr3_nt: TGTGCCAGCACCACCCCCGGGGACACGTCCTACGAGCAGTACTTC

v_call: TRBV12-3/TRBV12-4
j_call: TRBJ2-1
d_call: TRBD1
clone_size: many
cdr3_aa: CAISPGTGGPFAYNEQFF
cdr3_nt: TGTGCCATCAGCCCCGGGACAGGGGGGCCGTTCGCCTACAATGAGCAGTTCTTC

v_call: TRBV6-1
j_call: TRBJ2-1
d_call: .
clone_size: many
cdr3_aa: CASSEASGFTHEQFF
cdr3_nt: TGTGCCAGCAGTGAAGCTAGCGGCTTTACTCATGAGCAGTTCTTC

v_call: TRBV5-1
j_call: TRBJ2-1
d_call: .
clone_size: .
cdr3_aa: CASSLDSLGNEQFF
cdr3_nt: TGCGCCAGCAGCTTGGACTCGCTGGGCAATGAGCAGTTCTTC

v_call: TRBV29-1
j_call: TRBJ1-5
d_call: TRBD1
clone_size: many
cdr3_aa: CSATGQGGQPQHF
cdr3_nt: TGCAGCGCCACGGGACAGGGGGGTCAGCCCCAGCATTTT

v_call: TRBV29-1
j_call: TRBJ2-3
d_call: .
clone_size: many
cdr3_aa: CSVEVGGTDTQYF
cdr3_nt: TGCAGCGTTGAAGTGGGGGGAACTGATACGCAGTATTTT

v_call: TRBV4-2
j_call: TRBJ2-4
d_call: TRBD1
clone_size: .
cdr3_aa: CAMGPGRATGFAKDIQYF
cdr3_nt: TGTGCCATGGGCCCCGGTCGGGCGACAGGGTTTGCCAAAGACATTCAGTACTTC

v_call: TRBV19
j_call: TRBJ2-1
d_call: TRBD2
clone_size: many
cdr3_aa: CASSYGRALNEQFF
cdr3_nt: TGTGCCAGTAGTTACGGGAGGGCCCTCAATGAGCAGTTCTTC

v_call: TRBV29-1
j_call: TRBJ1-1
d_call: .
clone_size: many
cdr3_aa: CSVDTVTVLNTEAFF
cdr3_nt: TGCAGCGTTGACACCGTCACAGTTTTGAACACTGAAGCTTTCTTT

v_call: TRBV5-1
j_call: TRBJ2-1
d_call: .
clone_size: many
cdr3_aa: CASSFRDGPPSYNEQFF
cdr3_nt: TGCGCCAGCAGCTTCCGGGACGGCCCGCCCTCCTACAATGAGCAGTTCTTC

v_call: TRBV12-3/TRBV12-4
j_call: TRBJ2-5
d_call: .
clone_size: many
cdr3_aa: CASTLGDQETQYF
cdr3_nt: TGTGCCAGCACATTGGGGGACCAAGAGACCCAGTACTTC

v_call: TRBV2
j_call: TRBJ2-7
d_call: .
clone_size: many
cdr3_aa: CASLRWDYEQYF
cdr3_nt: TGTGCCAGCCTCCGTTGGGACTACGAGCAGTACTTC

v_call: TRBV12-3/TRBV12-4
j_call: TRBJ1-3
d_call: .
clone_size: many
cdr3_aa: CASLGFGNTIYF
cdr3_nt: TGTGCCAGCCTGGGCTTCGGAAACACCATATATTTT

v_call: TRBV7-9
j_call: TRBJ2-2
d_call: .
clone_size: .
cdr3_aa: CASSFRQEGLNTGELFF
cdr3_nt: TGTGCCAGCAGCTTTCGACAGGAGGGGTTGAACACCGGGGAGCTGTTTTTT

v_call: TRBV24-1
j_call: TRBJ2-2
d_call: .
clone_size: many
cdr3_aa: CATSDPTQMNTGELFF
cdr3_nt: TGTGCCACCAGTGATCCTACACAGATGAACACCGGGGAGCTGTTTTTT

v_call: TRBV4-3
j_call: TRBJ1-5
d_call: .
clone_size: many
cdr3_aa: CASSQDGHGNQPQHF
cdr3_nt: TGCGCCAGCAGCCAAGATGGGCATGGTAATCAGCCCCAGCATTTT

v_call: TRBV29-1
j_call: TRBJ2-1
d_call: .
clone_size: many
cdr3_aa: CSVDQGLAYEQFF
cdr3_nt: TGCAGCGTCGATCAAGGGCTAGCATATGAGCAGTTCTTC

v_call: TRBV12-5
j_call: TRBJ2-2
d_call: .
clone_size: many
cdr3_aa: CASGFLLAYAGELFF
cdr3_nt: TGTGCTAGTGGTTTCCTATTAGCGTATGCCGGGGAGCTGTTTTTT